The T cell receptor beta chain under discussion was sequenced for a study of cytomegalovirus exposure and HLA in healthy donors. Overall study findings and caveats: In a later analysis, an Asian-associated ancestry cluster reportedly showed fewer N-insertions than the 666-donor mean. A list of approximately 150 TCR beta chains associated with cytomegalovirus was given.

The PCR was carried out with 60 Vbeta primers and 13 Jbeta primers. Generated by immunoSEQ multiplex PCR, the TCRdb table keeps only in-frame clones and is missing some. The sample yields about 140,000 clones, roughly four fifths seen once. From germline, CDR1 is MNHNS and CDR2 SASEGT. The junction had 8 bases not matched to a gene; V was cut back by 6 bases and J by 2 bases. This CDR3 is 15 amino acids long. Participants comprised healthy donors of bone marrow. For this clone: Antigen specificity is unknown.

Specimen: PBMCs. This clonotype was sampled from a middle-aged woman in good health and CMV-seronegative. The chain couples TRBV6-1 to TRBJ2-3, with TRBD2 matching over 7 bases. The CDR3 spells CASRVAGLTTDTQYF. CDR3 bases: TGTGCCAGCAGAGTAGCGGGTCTAACCACAGATACGCAGTATTTT.